The present T cell receptor beta chain was sequenced within a study of post-analysis software for immune sequencing data (dated by TCRdb to between 2014 and 2016). The study in broad terms: Relapsing-remitting, secondary progressive and progressive-relapsing multiple sclerosis were recorded as disease courses, and subtype annotation was lacking for some patients. Patient repertoires were compared against some twelve previously published healthy control repertoires from donors aged roughly 6 to 28 years. A subset of samples was prepared in parallel using single-end sample barcoding, then pooled and co-amplified after Illumina adapter ligation. Results the study describes overall, beyond this receptor: The control group was slightly older than the multiple sclerosis patient group. Direct clustering with F measure showed strong co-clustering of samples prepared in the same batch, prompting a batch-effect correction. Significantly higher frequencies in patients than in controls were found for roughly 5 TRBV segments, including TRBV5-6, TRBV5-1 and TRBV20-1. Normalized Chao1 diversity was significantly lower in multiple sclerosis patients than controls, suggesting substantial peripheral T-cell clonal expansion.

There are 17 amino acids in the CDR3, from cysteine to phenylalanine inclusive. Here the CDR3 DNA is all that survives: 51 bases in frame from base 1. Trimming removed 8 bases from V and 3 bases from J; the gene matches leave 14 bases unexplained. As encoded in the germline V gene, CDR1 is KGHDR while CDR2 is SFDVKD. The library was obtained by PCR. The sequencer was an Illumina HiSeq 2500. To reduce PCR and sequencing biases, unique molecular identifiers were built into the TCR beta cDNA libraries. Roughly 0.5 million cDNA molecules were obtained per 1 to 10 million input T cells, so each molecule approximated one T cell. The patient libraries were prepared and sequenced with the same protocol used for the earlier healthy control dataset. Within a given batch, samples were prepared together, multiplexed and sequenced on the same HiSeq lane. The authors' pipeline ran thus. MIGEC handled the raw barcoded reads, throwing out single-read molecular identifier groups before consensus assembly and CDR3 extraction. VDJtools was used for post-analysis of the clonotype tables, with diversity normalized by down-sampling every dataset to the smallest sample size. To correct batch-related cross-sample contamination, repertoire overlap clustering matched CDR3 amino acid sequences but not nucleotide sequences. TCRdb cleaned the public reads at Q25 with fastp, built clones with MiXCR and kept in-frame beta chains. Every entry covers one CDR3 protein and lists the most common genes and DNA from its rows. These V and J calls are TCRdb output, not the study's own analysis. The sample contains 380,000 or so distinct CDR3 sequences, less than 40% of them found a single time. 13% of the sample goes to the ten largest clones.

The sample holds a few counts of this clonotype. Its specific antigen is unknown. Per-nucleotide qualities are absent, and no much larger clonotype sits a single base away. TCR beta repertoires were profiled from peripheral blood of over 10 young patients with multiple sclerosis to demonstrate the VDJtools post-analysis software. Multiple sclerosis patients were children and adolescents aged 6 to 15 years. This receptor was identified in a girl aged 5-17 years with multiple sclerosis. The sequenced material came from blood. The chain is made from TRBV24-1 and TRBJ2-3; TRBD1 aligns with 9 central bases. The DNA sequence reads TGTGCCACCACTAGACGCAAGGGACAGGGTGGGACAGATACGCAGTATTTT. Translated, this is CATTRRKGQGGTDTQYF.